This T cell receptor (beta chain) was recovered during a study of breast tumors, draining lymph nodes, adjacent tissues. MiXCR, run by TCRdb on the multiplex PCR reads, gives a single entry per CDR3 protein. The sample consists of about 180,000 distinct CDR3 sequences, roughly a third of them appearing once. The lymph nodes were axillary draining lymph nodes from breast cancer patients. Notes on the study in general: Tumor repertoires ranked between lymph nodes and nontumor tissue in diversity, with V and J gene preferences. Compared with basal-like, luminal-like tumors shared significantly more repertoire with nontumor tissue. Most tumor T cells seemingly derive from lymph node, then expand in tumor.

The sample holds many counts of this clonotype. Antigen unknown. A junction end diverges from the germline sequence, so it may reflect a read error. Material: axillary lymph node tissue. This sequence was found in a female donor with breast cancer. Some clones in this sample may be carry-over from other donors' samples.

The CDR3 sequence is CASSLVMGTSGAQETQYF. The CDR3 DNA is TGTGCTAGCAGCTTAGTTATGGGGACTAGCGGAGCCCAAGAGACCCAGTACTTC. The chain is built from TRBV7-7 and TRBJ2-5, with 11 bases lining up with TRBD2. This CDR3 region has 18 residues. Germline CDR1 reads SSHAT; CDR2 reads FNYEAQ (reference sequence).